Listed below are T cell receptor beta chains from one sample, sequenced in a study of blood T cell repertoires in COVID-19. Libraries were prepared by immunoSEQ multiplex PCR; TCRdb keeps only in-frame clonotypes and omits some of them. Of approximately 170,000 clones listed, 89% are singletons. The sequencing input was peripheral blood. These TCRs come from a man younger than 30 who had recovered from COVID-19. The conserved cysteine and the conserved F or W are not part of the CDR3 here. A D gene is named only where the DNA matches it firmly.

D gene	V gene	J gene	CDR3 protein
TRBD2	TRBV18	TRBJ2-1	ASSRLADSSYNEQF
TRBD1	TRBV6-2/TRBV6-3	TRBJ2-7	ASSSIKSKGQGIDYEQY
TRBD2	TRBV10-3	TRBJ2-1	ATRGLAGHNEQF
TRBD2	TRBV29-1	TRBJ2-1	SVPRLAGSYNEQF
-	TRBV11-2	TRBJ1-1	ASSLGQNTEAF
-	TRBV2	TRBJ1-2	ASSIADSASNYGYT
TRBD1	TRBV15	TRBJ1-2	ATSRGDRASYT
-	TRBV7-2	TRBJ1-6	ASPAPETNSPLH
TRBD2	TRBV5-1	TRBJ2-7	ASSLASGSNEQY
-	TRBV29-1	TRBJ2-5	SVGAGPQETQY
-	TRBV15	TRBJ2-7	ATSSAPPVAVPYEQY
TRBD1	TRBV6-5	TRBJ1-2	ASSYNRGYGGYT
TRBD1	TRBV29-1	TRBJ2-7	SGRDSKYEQY
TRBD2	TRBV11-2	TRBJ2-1	ASSLQRDDYNEQF
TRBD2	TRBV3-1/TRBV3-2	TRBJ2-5	ASRGLAGNVQETQY
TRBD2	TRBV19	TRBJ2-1	ASSPRTSAHNEQF
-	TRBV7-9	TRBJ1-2	ASRLGAVDGYT
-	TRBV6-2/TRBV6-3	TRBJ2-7	ASSWTGVGYEQY
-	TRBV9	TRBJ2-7	ASSVRQSPSYEQY
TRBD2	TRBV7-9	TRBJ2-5	ASSPNIAGDRETQY
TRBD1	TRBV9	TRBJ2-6	ASSAISGTASGANVLT
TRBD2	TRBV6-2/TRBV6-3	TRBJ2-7	ASSYPTRGRARYEQY
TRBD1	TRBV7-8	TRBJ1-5	ASSGQGAGNQPQH
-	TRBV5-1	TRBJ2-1	ASSLGGPPNEQF
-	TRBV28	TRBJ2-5	ASSLGYASNTQETQY
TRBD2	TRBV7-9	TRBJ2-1	ASSLAAGGYNEQF
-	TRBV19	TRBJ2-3	ASSTNGGQLSTDTQY
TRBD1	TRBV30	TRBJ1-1	AWVQRTGTNTEAF
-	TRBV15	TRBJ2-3	ATSPNPQRVTDTQY
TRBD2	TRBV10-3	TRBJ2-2	AISSGSGAGELF
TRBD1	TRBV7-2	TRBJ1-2	ASSFMTGGDGYT
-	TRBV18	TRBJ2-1	ASSPRDYNEQF
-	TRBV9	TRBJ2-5	ASARDIPQETQY
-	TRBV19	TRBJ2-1	ASSIVAGNEQF
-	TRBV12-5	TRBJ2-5	ASGSGASSY
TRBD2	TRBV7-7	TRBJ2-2	ASSSLAGVVTGELF
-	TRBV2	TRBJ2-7	ASSERGTGEQY
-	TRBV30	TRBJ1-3	AWTGDPYSGNTIY
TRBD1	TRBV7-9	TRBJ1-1	ASSRIGTGKMNTEAF
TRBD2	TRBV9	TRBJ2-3	ASSVGLAPPPDTQY
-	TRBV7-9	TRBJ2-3	ASSLVGMADLNTDTQY
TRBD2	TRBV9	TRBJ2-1	ASSDSGRDYNEQF
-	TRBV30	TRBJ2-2	AWSVHNTGELF
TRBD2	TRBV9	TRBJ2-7	ASSPGLAANSEQY
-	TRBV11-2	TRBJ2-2	ASSPRGGGTGELF
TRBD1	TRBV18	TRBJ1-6	ASSPQDRGRSPLH
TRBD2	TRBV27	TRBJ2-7	ASRRDMTSEYEQY
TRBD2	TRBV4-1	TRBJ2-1	ASSQAGASGINEQF
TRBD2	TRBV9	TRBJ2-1	ASSVGAGGSNEQF
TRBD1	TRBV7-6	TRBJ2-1	ASGQGFGEQF
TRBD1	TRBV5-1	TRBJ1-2	ASSLGQANYGYT
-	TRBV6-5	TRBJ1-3	ASSPREQRGNTIY
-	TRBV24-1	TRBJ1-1	ATSGPQGREAF